What follows are 30 T cell receptor beta chains derived from one specimen sequenced in a study of Ad26.COV2.S vaccination and SARS-CoV-2 variants. The protocol was immunoSEQ multiplex PCR, while the TCRdb copy is restricted to in-frame clones and leaves out a portion. Found here are about 350,000 clones, about 91% of them singletons; the top ten hold roughly 3.9%. This specimen consisted of peripheral blood, obtained after recovery from COVID-19. The receptors stem from a human donor who had recovered from COVID-19.

This chain uses TRBV9 with TRBJ2-7; 8 positions agree with TRBD2. V lost 1 base to trimming and J lost 7 bases; unmatched junction nucleotides: 10. Germline CDR1 and CDR2: SGDLS and YYNGEE. The CDR3 has 15 amino acids. In DNA form, the CDR3 reads TGTGCCAGCAGCGTAAGCGGGGGCTCTTATTTAGAGCAGTACTTC. Translating gives CASSVSGGSYLEQYF.

This chain links TRBV7-2 with TRBJ2-7; D is unresolved. Germline CDR1 is SGHTA and CDR2 is FQGNSA. The V gene lost 1 base and the J gene lost 0 bases, with 7 bases spanning the gap. The CDR3 has 14 residues. The CDR3 DNA reads TGTGCCAGCAGCTTAGTAGCCAGCTCCTACGAGCAGTACTTC. Translated, it gives CASSLVASSYEQYF.

The V and J genes are TRBV12-3 or TRBV12-4 and TRBJ1-1; 11 positions match TRBD1. The CDR3 runs 13 residues. The trim removed 5 bases at V and 8 bases at J, leaving 4 bases unmatched. CDR3 sequence: CASSPGTGGEAFF. The CDR3 DNA reads as TGTGCCAGCAGTCCCGGGACAGGGGGAGAAGCTTTCTTT.

The chain joins TRBV12-1 to TRBJ2-1; TRBD1, as called in the table, went unchecked against the DNA. TRBV12-1 is reported as a pseudogene. The CDR3 length is 17 residues. The CDR3 nucleotides are TGTGCCAGCAGCTTTGCGGGACAGTTAAGGTCCTACAATGAGCAGTTCTTC. This sequence encodes CASSFAGQLRSYNEQFF.

The V and J genes are TRBV5-5 and TRBJ1-4; unclear D gene. The germline V and J ends were trimmed by 0 bases and 6 bases, with 9 bases remaining between them. There are 14 residues in the CDR3. Germline V gene lookup returns CDR1 SGHKS and CDR2 YYEKEE (reference sequence). The CDR3 nucleotides are TGTGCCAGCAGCTTGGGTTCGGTTTATGAAAAACTGTTTTTT. Protein: CASSLGSVYEKLFF.

In its sample, this clone was seen a few times. The CDR3 loop reads CASPAGVRHRGAVF. The CDR3 bases are TGTGCCAGCCCGGCCGGGGTTAGACACCGGGGAGCTGTTTTT. The chain employs TRBV21-1 and TRBJ2-2; the table's D call, TRBD2, has no DNA check behind it. TRBV21-1 is a documented pseudogene. The CDR3 totals 14 residues.

The chain is built from TRBV29-1 and TRBJ1-3; tentatively, D is TRBD1 (6 bases). Trimming removed 6 bases from V and 4 bases from J, with 13 bases in between. This CDR3 region has 13 residues. Germline V gene lookup returns CDR1 SQVTM and CDR2 ANQGSEA. DNA for the CDR3: TGCAGCGTCTGGGGGGCCAGCGGAAACACCATATATTTT. Translation gives CSVWGASGNTIYF.

This chain links TRBV5-1 with TRBJ1-6, with TRBD1 identical over 8 bases. The CDR3 is 18 amino acids. Germline-derived CDR1 and CDR2 are SGHRS and YFSETQ. V was pared by 4 bases and J by 1 base, with 10 bases of the junction left unmatched. The CDR3 here is CASSQAPDRESYNSPLHF. The CDR3 bases are TGCGCCAGCAGCCAAGCCCCGGACAGGGAATCCTATAATTCACCCCTCCACTTT. Combining the CDR3 with reference TRBV5-1 and TRBJ1-6 gives the whole variable domain KAGVTQTPRYLIKTRGQQVTLSCSPISGHRSVSWYQQTPGQGLQFLFEYFSETQRNKGNFPGRFSGRQFSNSRSEMNVSTLELGDSALYLCASSQAPDRESYNSPLHFGNGTRLTVT.

This clone was recorded only once. The rearrangement uses TRBV5-1 and TRBJ1-2, with 9 bases fitting TRBD1. Germline CDR1 SGHRS, CDR2 YFSETQ. V was clipped by 0 bases and J by 3 bases; unmatched bases: 15. This CDR3 is built from 19 residues. The CDR3 DNA follows: TGCGCCAGCAGCTTGGAAGTTACAGGGGGCTTTTATCGGGACTATGGCTACACCTTC. This translates into CASSLEVTGGFYRDYGYTF.

This clone was seen a handful of times. This chain uses TRBV2 with TRBJ2-7; D unresolved. Between the trimmed V and J ends, which lost 6 bases and 8 bases, there was a span of 11 bases. The CDR3 has 11 amino acids. Germline V gene data show CDR1 as SNHLY and CDR2 as FYNNEI. CDR3 in amino acids: CASSKIGQQYF. Written as DNA, the CDR3 is TGTGCCAGCAGCAAAATCGGACAGCAGTACTTC.

The chain combines TRBV7-9 with TRBJ1-5; 9 bases map to TRBD1. Germline CDR1 is SEHNR and CDR2 is FQNEAQ (reference sequence). Unmatched junction bases numbered 6, after V lost 3 bases and J lost 6 bases. This CDR3 region has 15 residues. This CDR3 reads CASSLGTGTAQPQHF. The CDR3 DNA reads TGTGCCAGCAGCTTGGGGACAGGGACCGCTCAGCCCCAGCATTTT.

This chain uses TRBV6-5 with TRBJ1-1; D perhaps matches TRBD1 (5 bases). Trimming cost V 11 bases and J 0 bases, with 7 bases left between them. The CDR3 spans 11 residues. Germline V gene lookup returns CDR1 MNHEY and CDR2 SVGAGI. The CDR3 DNA reads TGTGCCCCCAGGGTGAACACTGAAGCTTTCTTT. It codes for CAPRVNTEAFF.

This chain joins TRBV3-1 (or the pseudogene TRBV3-2) and TRBJ2-3; TRBD1 matches at 11 bases. CDR1 is LGHDT and CDR2 is YNNKEL in the germline V gene (reference sequence). V lost 7 bases to trimming and J lost 2 bases; unmatched junction nucleotides: 5. The CDR3 totals 15 residues. CDR3 nucleotides: TGTGCCAGCACCCTTGGACAGGGGGCCACAGATACGCAGTATTTT. Protein product: CASTLGQGATDTQYF.

The rearrangement uses TRBV5-5 and TRBJ1-2; D not certain. In germline, CDR1 is SGHKS, CDR2 YYEKEE (reference sequence). The CDR3 has 16 amino acids. Trimming removed 0 bases from V and 0 bases from J, with 12 bases in between. In DNA, the CDR3 is TGTGCCAGCAGCTTGGACATTTCCGCGACTAACTATGGCTACACCTTC. This translates into CASSLDISATNYGYTF.

The chain employs TRBV7-2 and TRBJ1-1; TRBD1 matches at 9 bases. Germline CDR1 is SGHTA and CDR2 is FQGNSA. The CDR3 extends over 16 amino acids. The J segment lost 6 bases and the V segment lost 0 bases, leaving 8 bases of the junction unmatched. The CDR3 protein is CASSLAPGQGKPEAFF. The CDR3, as DNA: TGTGCCAGCAGCTTAGCACCGGGACAGGGCAAGCCTGAAGCTTTCTTT.

This chain's CDR3 is CASSPQIEAFF. CDR3 bases: TGTGCCAGCAGCCCCCAGATCGAAGCTTTCTTT. The chain has TRBV7-3 and TRBJ1-1; unclear D gene. Germline V gene data show CDR1 as SGHTA and CDR2 as FQGTGA. The CDR3 loop spans 11 amino acids. The V end was cut by 5 bases, the J end by 8 bases, with 9 bases between.

This clone was seen just once. This chain uses TRBV6-5 with TRBJ2-7; 8 bases map to TRBD1. Germline trimming cut 5 bases from V and 4 bases from J; bases unmatched to any gene: 7. The germline V gene has CDR1 MNHEY and CDR2 SVGAGI. The CDR3 has 14 residues. CDR3 sequence: CASSTRTGRYEQYF. In DNA, the CDR3 is TGTGCCAGCAGTACTAGGACAGGGAGGTACGAGCAGTACTTC.

This clone was found once. The chain joins TRBV6-5 to TRBJ2-3; D is undetermined. Germline assignment: CDR1 MNHEY and CDR2 SVGAGI. The CDR3 runs to 13 residues. V was shortened by 6 bases and J by 5 bases, with 12 bases between the two germline ends. CDR3 DNA: TGTGCCAGCAGCCGCCCTGTGGGAGATACGCAGTATTTT. Its translation is CASSRPVGDTQYF.

The CDR3 sequence is CASSPGPSGGNTEAFF. DNA of the CDR3: TGCGCCAGCAGCCCAGGCCCCTCAGGGGGGAACACTGAAGCTTTCTTT. The chain links TRBV4-1 to TRBJ1-1; 7 bases align to TRBD1. CDR1 MGHRA and CDR2 YSYEKL come from the germline V gene. The CDR3 is 16 residues long. V lost 4 bases and J lost 1; bases outside the gene matches: 9.

The DNA of the CDR3 is TGTGCCAGCAGCCAAGTTCAGGGGACCTATGGCTACACCTTC. Its protein product is CASSQVQGTYGYTF. J is TRBJ1-2 and V is TRBV3-1 (or the pseudogene TRBV3-2); tentatively, D is TRBD1 (6 bases). The CDR3 is made up of 14 amino acids. CDR1 is LGHDT, CDR2 YNNKEL, per germline (reference sequence). The germline V and J ends were trimmed by 1 base and 4 bases, with 10 bases remaining between them.

The V gene is TRBV9, the J gene TRBJ1-2, with 9 positions matching TRBD1. The V and J ends lost 3 bases and 5 bases, in that order; junction bases with no gene match: 5. Per the germline V gene, CDR1 is SGDLS and CDR2 is YYNGEE. This CDR3 spans 14 amino acids. CDR3 coding DNA: TGTGCCAGCAGCGATTACAGGGGGCGTTATGGCTACACCTTC. This translates into CASSDYRGRYGYTF.

The V and J genes are TRBV9 and TRBJ2-3; 9 nucleotides agree with TRBD2. CDR1 is SGDLS, CDR2 YYNGEE, per germline. The CDR3 loop spans 15 amino acids. Trimming took 2 bases from V and 2 from J; bases not matched to a gene: 3. CDR3 in DNA: TGTGCCAGCAGCGTGGGACTAGCCACCACAGATACGCAGTATTTT. Amino acid sequence: CASSVGLATTDTQYF.

CDR3 protein: CASSLAVEQGAYNEKLFF. CDR3 nucleotides: TGTGCCAGCAGCTTGGCCGTGGAGCAGGGCGCATATAATGAAAAACTGTTTTTT. The chain links TRBV5-6 to TRBJ1-4, with D tentatively TRBD1 (5 bases). The CDR3 totals 18 residues. CDR1 is SGHDT and CDR2 is YYEEEE in the germline V gene. Trimming took off 0 bases at V and 4 bases at J, with 19 bases between the two ends.

V usage is TRBV7-2 and J usage is TRBJ1-2; no firm D call. The CDR3 covers 12 residues. Germline assignment: CDR1 SGHTA and CDR2 FQGNSA. Trimming cost V 5 bases and J 0 bases, with 4 bases left between them. CDR3 region: CASSLSNYGYTF. The DNA for the CDR3 is TGTGCCAGCAGCCTCTCTAACTATGGCTACACCTTC.

This rearrangement joins TRBV7-9 to TRBJ2-1; 14 positions agree with TRBD2. The CDR3 is made up of 16 amino acids. J was trimmed by 2 bases and V by 6 bases; bases with no gene match: 3. The germline gives CDR1 SEHNR, CDR2 FQNEAQ (reference sequence). CDR3 DNA sequence: TGTGCCAGCAGACCGGGACTAGCGGGGGCCTACAATGAGCAGTTCTTC. It translates to CASRPGLAGAYNEQFF.

J is TRBJ1-2 and V is TRBV7-8; a possible D gene is TRBD1 (5 bases). Germline-derived CDR1 and CDR2 are SGHVS and FQNEAQ. Trimming stripped 5 bases from V and 4 bases from J, with 20 bases between. This CDR3 has 16 amino acids. CDR3 nucleotides: TGTGCCAGCAGCCCCATGGGACGGAGTAGCTTCTATGGCTACACCTTC. Translation: CASSPMGRSSFYGYTF.

The chain has TRBV7-3 and TRBJ1-1, with 9 bases lining up with TRBD1. Germline loops: CDR1 SGHTA, CDR2 FQGTGA. The CDR3 covers 14 residues. The J segment lost 4 bases and the V segment lost 1 base, leaving 1 base of the junction unmatched. CDR3 DNA: TGTGCCAGCAGCTTAATGGGACAGGGCACTGAAGCTTTCTTT. As protein: CASSLMGQGTEAFF.

J is TRBJ1-4 and V is TRBV24-1, with 10 bases aligning to TRBD1. The CDR3 consists of 14 residues. V was clipped by 8 bases and J by 7 bases; unmatched bases: 6. Germline V gene sequence: CDR1 KGHDR, CDR2 SFDVKD. CDR3 in amino acids: CATTRDRGGEKLFF. DNA of the CDR3: TGTGCCACCACTCGGGACAGGGGTGGTGAAAAACTGTTTTTT.

The chain recombines TRBV13 with TRBJ1-4; 7 nucleotides match TRBD1. V shed 5 bases and J 6 bases; nucleotides not matched to a gene: 9. The CDR3 totals 15 residues. Looked up from germline, CDR1 is PRHDT and CDR2 is FYEKMQ (reference sequence). CDR3 region: CASSITGQTHEKLFF. As DNA, the CDR3 is TGTGCCAGCAGCATTACGGGACAGACTCATGAAAAACTGTTTTTT. Complete variable domain (other parts from reference TRBV13 and TRBJ1-4): AAGVIQSPRHLIKEKRETATLKCYPIPRHDTVYWYQQGPGQDPQFLISFYEKMQSDKGSIPDRFSAQQFSDYHSELNMSSLELGDSALYFCASSITGQTHEKLFFGSGTQLSVL.

The V and J genes are TRBV12-3 or TRBV12-4 and TRBJ1-4, with no clear D. The CDR3 covers 13 residues. V was cut by 5 bases and J by 7 bases, with 11 bases left in between. CDR3 DNA: TGTGCCAGCAGTGGTCCCGTGGTTGAAAAACTGTTTTTT. Translating it yields CASSGPVVEKLFF.